The 7 T cell receptor beta chains below come from one sample, sequenced in a study of memory CD4+ T cells and cytomegalovirus serostatus. This table comes from immunoSEQ multiplex PCR, and its TCRdb copy is limited to in-frame clones, with some not included. Of about 64,000 clones listed, approximately 77% are singletons. Single viable CD3+CD4+CD8-CD45RO+ cells were sorted as the memory CD4+ T cells. The sequenced material came from memory CD4+ T cells from blood. Source of these receptors: an adult in good health and CMV-seronegative.

The rearrangement joins TRBV9 to TRBJ2-2; D is perhaps TRBD1 or TRBD2 (5 bases each). The CDR3 is made up of 14 amino acids. Looked up from germline, CDR1 is SGDLS and CDR2 is YYNGEE. The V and J ends lost 4 bases and 4 bases respectively, with 11 bases between them. CDR3 DNA: TGTGCCAGCAGCCCAAGGGACCTCACCGGGGAGCTGTTTTTT. The encoded protein is CASSPRDLTGELFF.

The V and J genes are TRBV5-1 and TRBJ2-3; 7 bases are shared with TRBD2. The CDR3 runs 16 residues. V lost 5 bases and J lost 3; bases outside the gene matches: 12. Germline V lookup: CDR1 SGHRS, CDR2 YFSETQ. Written as DNA, the CDR3 is TGCGCCAGCAGTCCCCAGGTGGGGGGAGGGACAGATACGCAGTATTTT. This encodes CASSPQVGGGTDTQYF.

The V and J genes are TRBV18 and TRBJ2-1, with unresolved D. The CDR3 covers 14 residues. Germline-derived CDR1 and CDR2 are KGHSH and LQKENI. V was cut by 0 bases and J by 3 bases, with 6 bases left in between. The CDR3 protein is CASSPPNGYNEQFF. The CDR3 region has the DNA TGTGCCAGCTCACCACCGAACGGCTACAATGAGCAGTTCTTC. Complete variable domain (other parts from reference TRBV18 and TRBJ2-1): NAGVMQNPRHLVRRRGQEARLRCSPMKGHSHVYWYRQLPEEGLKFMVYLQKENIIDESGMPKERFSAEFPKEGPSILRIQQVVRGDSAAYFCASSPPNGYNEQFFGPGTRLTVL.

CDR3 loop: CASSQDRRARGDERYF. CDR3 bases: TGTGCCAGCAGCCAAGATCGCCGGGCCCGAGGAGATGAACGGTATTTT. This rearrangement joins TRBV14 to TRBJ2-3; no definite D call. Germline CDR1 is SGHDN and CDR2 is FVKESK. The CDR3 sequence is 16 residues long. V lost 0 bases and J lost 14, with 24 bases in between.

The chain employs TRBV7-9 and TRBJ2-2; D gene ambiguous. Germline CDR1 reads SEHNR; CDR2 reads FQNEAQ (reference sequence). The CDR3 spans 14 residues. The V gene lost 1 base and the J gene lost 1 base, with 4 bases spanning the gap. The CDR3 region is CASSLERNTGELFF. The CDR3 DNA sequence: TGTGCCAGCAGCTTAGAGAGGAACACCGGGGAGCTGTTTTTT.

This clone occurred once. J is TRBJ2-7 and V is TRBV18; D is undetermined. Trimming took 5 bases from V and 6 from J, leaving 8 bases between them. The CDR3 is made up of 11 amino acids. CDR1 and CDR2 (germline): KGHSH, LQKENI. The CDR3 sequence is CASSYKFEQYF. The CDR3 DNA reads as TGTGCCAGCTCATACAAATTCGAGCAGTACTTC.

The V call is TRBV25-1, the J call TRBJ1-1; 7 nucleotides align to TRBD1. Trimming removed 3 bases from V and 7 bases from J; junction bases left unmatched: 8. The germline gives CDR1 MGHDK, CDR2 SYGVNS. The CDR3 loop spans 14 amino acids. CDR3 DNA: TGTGCCAGCAGTGAGATAGACAGGGATGGTGAAGCTTTCTTT. Amino acids: CASSEIDRDGEAFF.